This T cell receptor beta chain was obtained from a study of spatial heterogeneity in lung cancer. Background on the study: An average of more than ten raw reads was observed per unique TCR and UMI combination. General observations from the study: Tumors with more nonsynonymous mutations had more expanded intratumoral alpha and beta TCRs.

The J segment lost 6 bases and the V segment lost 2 bases, leaving 11 bases of the junction unmatched. The CDR3 loop spans 15 amino acids. The germline gives CDR1 SGDLS, CDR2 YYNGEE. Time point specified: sample taken at primary tumor resection. With respect to this clonotype: Its antigen is unknown.

In the library, each TCR cDNA molecule bore its own unique molecular identifier. TCRdb used MiXCR to reprocess the 5' RACE reads, holding one entry per CDR3 protein. The sample shows 7,000 or so distinct CDR3 sequences, roughly 10% of them seen only once. This specimen was lung tumor tissue, taken at surgery. The sequence derives from a female donor with early-stage non-small cell lung cancer. The chain joins TRBV9 to TRBJ2-7, with 7 bases identical to TRBD1. The CDR3: CASSVSTGILFEQYF. For the CDR3, the DNA is TGTGCCAGCAGCGTTTCGACAGGGATCCTCTTCGAGCAGTACTTC. Complete variable domain (other parts from reference TRBV9 and TRBJ2-7): DSGVTQTPKHLITATGQRVTLRCSPRSGDLSVYWYQQSLDQGLQFLIQYYNGEERAKGNILERFSAQQFPDLHSELNLSSLELGDSALYFCASSVSTGILFEQYFGPGTRLTVT.